This record covers a single T cell receptor beta chain. Its antigen is not identified. CDR1 is SGHAT and CDR2 is FQNNGV in the germline V gene. CDR3 length: 15 residues. Between the trimmed V and J ends, which lost 6 bases and 2 bases, there was a span of 16 bases. This sample stems from a study of cytomegalovirus exposure and HLA in healthy donors. Study as a whole: About 85 million unique TCRs from HLA-typed donors were held in an early release of data. Findings of the study overall: An analysis was carried out at a later point. It showed that HLA-associated TCR beta chains were more clonally expanded than equally common non-associated chains.

PCR used 60 Vbeta primers and 13 Jbeta primers. Assay used: immunoSEQ multiplex PCR; TCRdb lists only in-frame clones, some missing. Counted here are 170,000 or so clones, 60% to 85% occurring once; the ten biggest clones make up 1.3% to 1.5%. This rearrangement joins TRBV11-2 to TRBJ1-1; unclear D gene. This receptor was taken from a young woman in good health and CMV-seronegative. The sample comprised PBMCs. The CDR3 region is CASSRYILTNTEAFF. CDR3 in DNA: TGTGCCAGCAGTCGATACATTCTGACTAACACTGAAGCTTTCTTT.